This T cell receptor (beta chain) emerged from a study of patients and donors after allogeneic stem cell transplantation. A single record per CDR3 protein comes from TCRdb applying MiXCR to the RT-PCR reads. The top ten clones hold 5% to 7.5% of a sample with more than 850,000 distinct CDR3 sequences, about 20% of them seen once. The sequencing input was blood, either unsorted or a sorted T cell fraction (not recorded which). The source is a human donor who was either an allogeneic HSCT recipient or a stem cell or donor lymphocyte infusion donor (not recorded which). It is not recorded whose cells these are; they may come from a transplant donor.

CDR3 coding DNA: TGCAGCGTTGAAGAGGGGGATGTAAAGCCCTCCTACAATGAGCAGTTCTTC. As protein: CSVEEGDVKPSYNEQFF. The chain carries TRBV29-1 and TRBJ2-1; D may be TRBD1 or TRBD2 (5 bases each). The CDR3 extends over 17 amino acids. Germline values: CDR1 SQVTM, CDR2 ANQGSEA. V lost 0 bases, J lost 0 bases, and 15 bases lay in between.